These T cell receptor beta chains were read from a single sample in a study of regulatory T cells in long-lasting Graves disease. MiXCR was run by TCRdb on the multiplex PCR reads, yielding one entry per CDR3 protein. The sample lists 360,000 or so distinct CDR3 sequences; about 11% were seen once. These same records also appear under a second study, on T cells in Graves' hyperthyroidism and ophthalmopathy.

Sequenced here: peripheral blood mononuclear cells (PBMCs), sampled at new diagnosis, from a patient treated with antithyroid drugs. All receptors derive from a woman between 18 and 30 years old with Graves disease. Each CDR3 is given with its conserved first and last residue. The D gene is left open where the match is weak. The size field is filled for only some rows; it gives once, few, many or a size class.

J: TRBJ1-2
V: TRBV30
size: NA
D: NA
DNA: TGTGCCTGGAGTGTACGGGTCAACCATGGCTACACCTTC
CDR3: CAWSVRVNHGYTF

J: TRBJ2-1
V: TRBV7-9
size: NA
D: NA
DNA: TGTGCCAGCAGCTTAGCTCTTGGCCGCCACCACAATGAGCAGTTCTTC
CDR3: CASSLALGRHHNEQFF

J: TRBJ2-7
V: TRBV4-1
size: NA
D: NA
DNA: TGCGCCAGCAGCCTTTCCGGAACAGGGAGATACGAGCAGTACTTC
CDR3: CASSLSGTGRYEQYF

J: TRBJ2-1
V: TRBV2
size: NA
D: TRBD2
DNA: TGTGCCAGCATCGAGAGAGGGCGGACTAGCGGGATATTCAATGAGCAGCTCTTC
CDR3: CASIERGRTSGIFNEQLF

J: TRBJ1-2
V: TRBV19
size: many
D: NA
DNA: TGTGCCAGTAGTCCCCCTCTGGGGGGGTTGAGCGGCTACACCTTC
CDR3: CASSPPLGGLSGYTF

J: TRBJ2-2
V: TRBV6-1
size: many
D: NA
DNA: TGTGCCAGCAGTGGCCGGGACCAAACGAACACCGGGGAGCTGTTTTTT
CDR3: CASSGRDQTNTGELFF

J: TRBJ1-5
V: TRBV12-3/TRBV12-4
size: many
D: NA
DNA: TGTGCCAGCAGTTTCCAGTCGTATAGCAATCAGCCCCAGCATTTT
CDR3: CASSFQSYSNQPQHF

J: TRBJ2-5
V: TRBV7-7
size: many
D: NA
DNA: TGTGCTAGCAGCTCATTAGTGGGGGCTCAAGAGACCCAGTACTTC
CDR3: CASSSLVGAQETQYF

J: TRBJ2-1
V: TRBV20-1
size: NA
D: TRBD2
DNA: TGCAGTGCTAGAGAAGATACTAGCGGGAGGGCCGTCTACTACAATGAGCAGTTCTTC
CDR3: CSAREDTSGRAVYYNEQFF

J: TRBJ2-1
V: TRBV2
size: many
D: NA
DNA: TGTGCCAGAACGGACAAGGAAATTAACAATGAGCAGTTCTTC
CDR3: CARTDKEINNEQFF

J: TRBJ2-2
V: TRBV10-3
size: many
D: NA
DNA: TGTGCCATCAGTGAGTCGCTCGGGGAGCTGTTTTTT
CDR3: CAISESLGELFF

J: TRBJ2-3
V: TRBV7-8
size: NA
D: NA
DNA: TGTGCCAGCAGCCTTATCCCGGGGGCAGATACGCAGTATTTT
CDR3: CASSLIPGADTQYF

J: TRBJ2-5
V: TRBV12-3/TRBV12-4
size: NA
D: NA
DNA: TGTGCCAGCAGTTTCCCACTAGTACGGGAGACCCAGTACTTC
CDR3: CASSFPLVRETQYF

J: TRBJ1-1
V: TRBV20-1
size: many
D: TRBD1
DNA: TGCAGTGCTATTCTTCGGACAGGCTGGGACTTTGAAGCTTTCTTT
CDR3: CSAILRTGWDFEAFF

J: TRBJ2-1
V: TRBV11-2
size: many
D: NA
DNA: TGTGCCAGCAGCTTGGGTGGTGACAATGAGCAGTTCTTC
CDR3: CASSLGGDNEQFF

J: TRBJ2-4
V: TRBV5-5
size: NA
D: TRBD1
DNA: TGTGCCAGCAGCCCCATTGGGACAGGGGGTCTCAAAAACATTCAGTACTTC
CDR3: CASSPIGTGGLKNIQYF

J: TRBJ2-3
V: TRBV20-1
size: many
D: NA
DNA: TGCAGTGCTTCGCTAAGAGGGCCAGATACGCAGTATTTT
CDR3: CSASLRGPDTQYF

J: TRBJ2-1
V: TRBV6-1
size: many
D: TRBD1
DNA: TGTGCCAGCATGATAGGACAGGCGGATGATGAGCAGTTCTTC
CDR3: CASMIGQADDEQFF

J: TRBJ1-1
V: TRBV12-3/TRBV12-4
size: NA
D: NA
DNA: TGTGCCAGCAGTCCAGGGGACCTTTGGACGAACACTGAAGCTTTCTTT
CDR3: CASSPGDLWTNTEAFF

J: TRBJ2-1
V: TRBV7-3
size: many
D: NA
DNA: TGTGCCAGCAGCCCCAGAGTAGCGGCCTACAATGAGCAGTTCTTC
CDR3: CASSPRVAAYNEQFF

J: TRBJ2-3
V: TRBV4-3
size: NA
D: NA
DNA: TGCGCCAGCAGCGATAACTACAGATATAGCACAGATACGCAGTATTTT
CDR3: CASSDNYRYSTDTQYF

J: TRBJ2-1
V: TRBV6-5
size: few
D: NA
DNA: TGTGCCAGCAGTTCTAGGAGCCGGGGGTTGGGTGAGCAGTTCTTC
CDR3: CASSSRSRGLGEQFF

J: TRBJ1-2
V: TRBV7-2
size: many
D: NA
DNA: TGTGCCAGTCGGTGGGGGCCTAGAAACTATGGCTACACCTTC
CDR3: CASRWGPRNYGYTF

J: TRBJ2-1
V: TRBV6-5
size: NA
D: NA
DNA: TGTGCCAGCAGTTACTCTGGTGCCCGGAGCTCCTACAATGAGCAGTTCTTC
CDR3: CASSYSGARSSYNEQFF

J: TRBJ2-3
V: TRBV6-2/TRBV6-3
size: many
D: NA
DNA: TGTGCCAGCACTCTAGGATACACAGATACGCAGTATTTT
CDR3: CASTLGYTDTQYF

J: TRBJ2-7
V: TRBV28
size: many
D: TRBD1
DNA: TGTGCCAGCAGTAGGACAGGGAGATACTACGAGCAGTACTTC
CDR3: CASSRTGRYYEQYF

J: TRBJ2-2
V: TRBV19
size: NA
D: NA
DNA: TGTGCCAGTAGTATAGAAGGCGCTATACCCGGGGAGCTGTTTTTT
CDR3: CASSIEGAIPGELFF

J: TRBJ1-3
V: TRBV6-2/TRBV6-3
size: few
D: NA
DNA: TGTGCCAGCGGGGCCAGCGATATCTCTGGAAACACCATATATTTT
CDR3: CASGASDISGNTIYF

J: TRBJ2-1
V: TRBV4-3
size: few
D: NA
DNA: TGCGCCAGCAGCCAAGATCAGGTAGCCAATGAGCAGTTCTTC
CDR3: CASSQDQVANEQFF

J: TRBJ2-7
V: TRBV7-9
size: NA
D: NA
DNA: TGTGCCAGCAGCCCGGGACCGCAATCCTACGAGCAGTACTTC
CDR3: CASSPGPQSYEQYF

J: TRBJ2-5
V: TRBV6-1
size: many
D: TRBD1
DNA: TGTGCCAGCAGTGCCCGACAGGGACAAGAGACCCAGTACTTC
CDR3: CASSARQGQETQYF

J: TRBJ1-2
V: TRBV7-2
size: NA
D: NA
DNA: TGTGCCAGCAGCTCCCCGGAGGGTGGGGTTAATGACTACACCTTC
CDR3: CASSSPEGGVNDYTF

J: TRBJ1-2
V: TRBV5-1
size: many
D: NA
DNA: TGCGCCAGCAGCACCGGGACTCCTGCGGGCTACACCTTC
CDR3: CASSTGTPAGYTF

J: TRBJ1-1
V: TRBV6-1
size: NA
D: NA
DNA: TGTGCCAGCGAGGGGGACGGCACTGAAGCTTTCTTT
CDR3: CASEGDGTEAFF

J: TRBJ2-3
V: TRBV30
size: NA
D: NA
DNA: TGTGCCTGGAGTGAATGGGGGAACACAGATACGCAGTATTTT
CDR3: CAWSEWGNTDTQYF

J: TRBJ1-1
V: TRBV28
size: many
D: NA
DNA: TGTGCCAGCAGCTTATTAGGAACTGAAGCTTTCTTT
CDR3: CASSLLGTEAFF

J: TRBJ2-3
V: TRBV7-2
size: many
D: TRBD2
DNA: TGTGCCAGCAGCTTGTCCTCTAGCGGGGGGGCAACAGATACGCAGTATTTT
CDR3: CASSLSSSGGATDTQYF

J: TRBJ1-1
V: TRBV5-6
size: NA
D: NA
DNA: TGTGCCAGCAGCTTCGCACGCGAAGCTTTCTTT
CDR3: CASSFAREAFF

J: TRBJ2-1
V: TRBV9
size: few
D: TRBD2
DNA: TGTGCCAGCAGCCGTAGGGGAGGCGGGACTAGCTATCACAATGAGCAGTTCTTC
CDR3: CASSRRGGGTSYHNEQFF

J: TRBJ1-5
V: TRBV6-1
size: many
D: TRBD1
DNA: TGTGCCAGTCAGGGGGGGTTTAGCAATCAGCCCCAGCATTTT
CDR3: CASQGGFSNQPQHF

J: TRBJ1-1
V: TRBV7-2
size: many
D: NA
DNA: TGTGCCAGCAGCTTAGTTTTTACCGGACACTCCGAAGCTTTCTTT
CDR3: CASSLVFTGHSEAFF

J: TRBJ2-5
V: TRBV20-1
size: NA
D: NA
DNA: TGCAGTGATGCCAGAGCCCAAGAGACCCAGTACTTC
CDR3: CSDARAQETQYF

J: TRBJ2-2
V: TRBV5-5
size: NA
D: TRBD1
DNA: TGCGCCAGCAGCTTGGACAGGGGGTCCCTGGGTGTGACCGGGGAGCTGTTTTTT
CDR3: CASSLDRGSLGVTGELFF

J: TRBJ1-4
V: TRBV4-3
size: NA
D: TRBD1
DNA: TGCGCCAGCAGCCGGGACAGCTCAACTAATGAAAAACTGTTTTTT
CDR3: CASSRDSSTNEKLFF

J: TRBJ2-3
V: TRBV20-1
size: few
D: TRBD2
DNA: TGCAGTGCGCGAAATAAGGGACTAGCTATCGGGGCAGATACGCAGTATTTT
CDR3: CSARNKGLAIGADTQYF

J: TRBJ2-1
V: TRBV18
size: NA
D: NA
DNA: TGTGCCAGCTCACCACAAGGTTCCCCTAACCGGCCAGAATCAATCAAGCAGTTCTTC
CDR3: CASSPQGSPNRPESIKQFF

J: TRBJ2-3
V: TRBV29-1
size: many
D: NA
DNA: TGCAGCGTTGAAGATTCTAGCGAATACACAGATACGCAGTATTTT
CDR3: CSVEDSSEYTDTQYF

J: TRBJ1-4
V: TRBV5-1
size: NA
D: NA
DNA: TGCGCCAGCAGCTTGAGGGGCCCCTGGGTGGAAAAACTGTTTTTT
CDR3: CASSLRGPWVEKLFF